This TCR beta chain was retrieved from a study of identifying expanded T cells in peripheral blood. Study-wide points: Across healthy donors, higher total template counts meant significantly greater roughly 2-week count variance. Differentially abundant clones: approximately 1.3 between replicates, about 15 at around 2 weeks, approximately 19 at four.

As for this clone: Its target is unknown.

During the collection period, no donor immune events like infections were recorded. The assay was immunoSEQ multiplex PCR, and TCRdb's table has in-frame clones only and misses some. The sample records over 75,000 clones, approximately 88% being singletons. This CDR3 has 15 amino acids. CDR1 and CDR2 from the germline V gene are MRHNA and SNTAGT. J lost 3 bases, V lost 6 bases, and 4 bases had no gene match. V and J are TRBV6-4 and TRBJ2-3, with 12 bases lining up with TRBD2. Specimen: blood. This TCR came from a person aged 18 to 75 in good health. CDR3 region: CASSITSGGTDTQYF. The DNA for the CDR3 is TGTGCCAGCAGCATTACTAGCGGGGGGACAGATACGCAGTATTTT.